The text below deals with one TCR beta chain. These data originate in a study of technical replicates of blood from a handful of donors. Here immunoSEQ multiplex PCR was the method, and the copy in TCRdb shows in-frame clones only, minus some. The table lists about 73,000 clones, over 90% of them singletons. The germline gives CDR1 KGHSH, CDR2 LQKENI. V lost 0 bases to trimming and J lost 8 bases, with 8 bases between them. The CDR3 is 13 amino acids. This clonotype was sampled from a human donor in good health. Some clones in this sample may be carry-over from other donors' samples. Specimen: PBMCs. This chain uses TRBV18 with TRBJ1-3; D uncertain. The CDR3 spells CASSPPYRDTIYF. CDR3 DNA sequence: TGTGCCAGCTCACCACCGTACAGAGACACCATATATTTT.